This T cell receptor beta chain was retrieved from a study of blood T cell repertoires in COVID-19. Turning to the study itself: The United States, Italy and Spain supplied acute and convalescent COVID-19 samples. PBMCs, B-cell-depleted T cells, or T cells provided the cDNA or gDNA that made up the material.

Unmatched junction bases numbered 13, after V lost 4 bases and J lost 8 bases. From germline, CDR1 is LGHNA and CDR2 YSLEER. This CDR3 contains 16 residues. Authors' data handling: Researchers report that nucleated cell counts were estimated from reference gene primer amplification. Some clones are missing from TCRdb's copy, which holds only in-frame ones; the method was immunoSEQ multiplex PCR. V, J and clone size are taken as reported in that table, and D and trimming were inferred from the DNA itself. The table lists around 12,000 clones, about 88% of them singletons. This clone was counted only a few times.

Sequenced input: peripheral blood. This TCR was sampled from a human donor in a cohort sampled during active COVID-19. The rearrangement links TRBV4-3 to TRBJ1-4; 7 bases are shared with TRBD1. CDR3 protein: CASSPSRQGGGEKLFF. CDR3 coding DNA: TGCGCCAGCAGCCCCTCCCGACAGGGCGGAGGGGAAAAACTGTTTTTT.